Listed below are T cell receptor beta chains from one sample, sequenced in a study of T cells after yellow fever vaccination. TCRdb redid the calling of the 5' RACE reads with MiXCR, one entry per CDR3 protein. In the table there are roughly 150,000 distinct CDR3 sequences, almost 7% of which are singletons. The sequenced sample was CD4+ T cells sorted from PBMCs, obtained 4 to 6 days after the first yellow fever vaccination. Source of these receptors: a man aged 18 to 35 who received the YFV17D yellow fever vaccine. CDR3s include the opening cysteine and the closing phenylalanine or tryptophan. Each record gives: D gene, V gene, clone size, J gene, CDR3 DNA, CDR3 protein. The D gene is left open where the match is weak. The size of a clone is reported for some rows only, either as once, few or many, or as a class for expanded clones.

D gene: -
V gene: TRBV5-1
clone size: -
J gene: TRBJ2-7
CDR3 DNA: TGCGCCAGCAGCTTGGTAGAGGGAAGCTCCTACGAGCAGTACTTC
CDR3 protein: CASSLVEGSSYEQYF

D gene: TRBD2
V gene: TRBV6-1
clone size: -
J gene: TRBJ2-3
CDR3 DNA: TGTGCCAGCAGTGAAACCCCGACACTAGCGGGGGGCACAGATACGCAGTATTTT
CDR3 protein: CASSETPTLAGGTDTQYF

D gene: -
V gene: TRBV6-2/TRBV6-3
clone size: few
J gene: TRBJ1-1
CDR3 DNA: TGTGCCAGCAGTCTGCACAGGGCGACGAACACTGAAGCTTTCTTT
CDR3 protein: CASSLHRATNTEAFF

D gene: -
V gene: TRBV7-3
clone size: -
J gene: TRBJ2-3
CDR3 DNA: TGTGCCAGCAGCGTAGCGGGCACAGATACGCAGTATTTT
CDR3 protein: CASSVAGTDTQYF

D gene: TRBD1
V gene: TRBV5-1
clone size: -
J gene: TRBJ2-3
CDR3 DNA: TGCGCCAGCAGCAAGTACAGGGGCGACTATAGCACAGATACGCAGTATTTT
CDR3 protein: CASSKYRGDYSTDTQYF

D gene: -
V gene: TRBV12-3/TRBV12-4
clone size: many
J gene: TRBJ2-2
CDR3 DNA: TGTGCCAGCAGTTTTCAAGTGGCGACCGGGGAGCTGTTTTTT
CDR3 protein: CASSFQVATGELFF

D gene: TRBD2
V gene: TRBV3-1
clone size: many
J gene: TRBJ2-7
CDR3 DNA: TGTGCCAGCAGCACGACTAGCGGGGCCTACGAGCAGTACTTC
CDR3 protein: CASSTTSGAYEQYF

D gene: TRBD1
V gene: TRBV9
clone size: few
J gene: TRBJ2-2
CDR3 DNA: TGTGCCAGCAGCGCCCCCGGGACAGGGAACACCGGGGAGCTGTTTTTT
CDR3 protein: CASSAPGTGNTGELFF

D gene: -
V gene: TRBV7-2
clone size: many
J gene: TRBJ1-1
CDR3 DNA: TGTGCCAGCAGCTCAGGACCGGCCCGCGGAAACACTGAAGCTTTCTTT
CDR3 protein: CASSSGPARGNTEAFF

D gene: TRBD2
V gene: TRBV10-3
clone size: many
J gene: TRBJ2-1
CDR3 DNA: TGTGCCATCAGTGGGAGGACTAGCGGGGTGAATGAGCAGTTCTTC
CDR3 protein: CAISGRTSGVNEQFF

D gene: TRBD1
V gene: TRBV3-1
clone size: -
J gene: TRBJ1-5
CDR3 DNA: TGTGCCAGCAGCCAACCACGCAGGGGGCTGCAGCCCCAGCATTTT
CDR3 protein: CASSQPRRGLQPQHF

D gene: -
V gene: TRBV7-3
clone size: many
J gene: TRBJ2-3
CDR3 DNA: TGTGCCAGCAGCTTATGGGTGAGACAGTCTCTAAGCACAGATACGCAGTATTTT
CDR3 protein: CASSLWVRQSLSTDTQYF